Included here is one TCR beta chain sequence, with context. The sample holds a few counts of this clonotype. Its antigen remains undetermined. No base-level quality is on record; no much larger clone is a single base apart. These data come from a study of identical twins (dated by TCRdb to 2016 to 2017). For the wider study: To test whether fetal clonotypes persist, this study deep-sequenced TCR alpha and beta repertoires from monozygotic twins, from unrelated adults of various ages, and from cord blood. To rule out contamination, the twin experiments were replicated at different times with different library preparation protocols.

Preparation of the library involved 5' RACE. Instrument on record: Illumina HiSeq 2000. A universal primer binding site was introduced by template switching, and a unique molecular identifier was present in the final cDNA, enabling accurate counting of TCR cDNA molecules. First-strand cDNA for TCR alpha and beta chains was synthesized from specific primers in the conserved constant-segment region. To control for contamination, every cDNA library carried two barcodes: a SMART-Mk sample barcode plus Illumina barcodes. TruSeq adapter sequences, together with Illumina sample barcodes, were added in two successive PCR steps. TCR alpha and beta cDNA libraries were sequenced on the Illumina HiSeq platform with custom primers. In the source study's methods: Raw reads were processed with MiGEC to extract unique molecular identifiers, and MiXCR was used to determine CDR3 positions. Recombination models were inferred per individual with the repgenHMM and IGoR tools using an EM algorithm. The analysis of shared clonotypes was done with the tcR package in R, with sharing normalized by the product of cloneset sizes. To study raw recombination free of thymic and clonal selection effects, out-of-frame nonproductive sequences were analyzed. Through fastp at Q25 and MiXCR, TCRdb rebuilt clones from the public reads, retaining in-frame beta chains. Each CDR3 protein gets just one entry, which takes the most common genes and DNA from the rows behind it. These V and J calls rely on TCRdb rather than the paper's analysis. Here the sample has 450,000 or so distinct CDR3 sequences; around 14% occur a single time. The ten largest clones add up to around 0.48% of the sample.

What the authors observed across the whole study: Fewer insertions were carried by abundant cord blood beta clonotypes; a weaker similar trend was observed in young adult naive repertoires, while no such trend was observed in memory repertoires. Because the same donors could not be followed over many years, conclusions were based on cross-sectional statistical analysis. Invariant T cells such as MAIT and iNKT could partly confound zero-insertion analyses, though diverse VJ usage argued against this for most clonotypes. Out-of-frame TCR alpha sharing in monozygotic twins was systematically underestimated by recombination models, whereas sharing between unrelated individuals was in agreement with the recombination models. Out-of-frame TCR alpha sequences shared between twins showed an excess of low generation-probability sequences compared with coincidental sharing between unrelated individuals. A weaker excess of twin sharing was found in beta out-of-frame sequences because the signal-to-noise ratio was lowered by fewer shared sequences.

Only healthy Caucasian donors were included. Three pairs of female monozygotic twins, all aged about 18 to 30 years, made up the twin cohort. Positive isolation kits from Invitrogen were used to isolate CD4+ and CD8+ T cell populations. The CDR3 runs 13 amino acids, cysteine and phenylalanine included. This entry keeps only the CDR3 DNA: 39 bases, framed from base 1. The germline V gene yields SGHTA for CDR1 and FQGNSA for CDR2. Relative to germline, V is missing 1 base and J is missing 10 bases, with 4 bases of the junction outside any gene match. The sample also formed part of further work on yellow fever vaccine responses in identical twins. The second study's paper adds: The authors reported that the T cell response to vaccination in identical twins appeared partly convergent and partly personalized. Focusing on identical twins, the study followed the T cell clones that responded to the vaccine, and did so with precision.

Recombination joined TRBV7-2 with TRBJ2-3, with 8 junctional bases fitting TRBD1. The material sequenced was CD4+ T cells sorted from blood. The TCR was taken from a woman younger than 35 in good health. CDR3 loop: CASSLDLGQAQYF. The base sequence is TGTGCCAGCAGCTTAGATCTGGGACAGGCGCAGTATTTT.